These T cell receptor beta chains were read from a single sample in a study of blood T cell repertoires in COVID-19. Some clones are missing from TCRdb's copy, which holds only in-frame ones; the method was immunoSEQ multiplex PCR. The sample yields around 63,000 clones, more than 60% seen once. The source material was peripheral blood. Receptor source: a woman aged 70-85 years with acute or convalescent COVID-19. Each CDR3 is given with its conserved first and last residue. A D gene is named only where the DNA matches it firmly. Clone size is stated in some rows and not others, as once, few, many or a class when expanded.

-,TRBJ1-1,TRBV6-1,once,CASLGQTNYEAFF,TGTGCCAGCCTGGGGCAGACGAATTATGAAGCTTTCTTT
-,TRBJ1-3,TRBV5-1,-,CASAGSGNTIYF,TGCGCCAGCGCCGGGTCTGGAAACACCATATATTTT
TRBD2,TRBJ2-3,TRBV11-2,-,CASSLGGGTQYF,TGTGCCAGCAGCTTAGGCGGGGGGACGCAGTATTTT
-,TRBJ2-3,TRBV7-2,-,CASSLGGPGVTQYF,TGTGCCAGCAGCTTAGGGGGGCCCGGCGTTACGCAGTATTTT
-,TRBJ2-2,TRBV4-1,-,CASSQDQASGELFF,TGCGCCAGCAGCCAAGATCAAGCGTCCGGGGAGCTGTTTTTT
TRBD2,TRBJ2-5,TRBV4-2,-,CASSRKTSGGAAEETQYF,TGTGCCAGCAGCCGGAAGACTAGCGGGGGGGCGGCGGAAGAGACCCAGTACTTC
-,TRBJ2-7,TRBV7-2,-,CASSLAVGQGFSYEQYF,TGTGCCAGCAGCTTAGCGGTTGGGCAGGGGTTCTCCTACGAGCAGTACTTC
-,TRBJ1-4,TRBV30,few,CAWGGGARINEKLFF,TGTGCCTGGGGCGGGGGGGCACGGATTAATGAAAAACTGTTTTTT
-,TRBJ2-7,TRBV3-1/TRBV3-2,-,CASSQGVQSSYEQYF,TGTGCCAGCAGCCAAGGAGTACAGAGCTCCTACGAGCAGTACTTC
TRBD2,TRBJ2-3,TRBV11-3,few,CASSQGLAGAKDTQYF,TGTGCCAGCAGCCAGGGACTAGCGGGGGCGAAAGATACGCAGTATTTT
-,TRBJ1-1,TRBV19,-,CASSKTMNTEAFF,TGTGCCAGTAGTAAGACAATGAACACTGAAGCTTTCTTT
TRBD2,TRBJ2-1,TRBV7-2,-,CASQSGGASYNEQFF,TGTGCCAGCCAGAGCGGGGGGGCCTCCTACAATGAGCAGTTCTTC
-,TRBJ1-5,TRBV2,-,CASSSSYLNQPQHF,TGTGCCAGCAGCTCCAGTTATCTCAATCAGCCCCAGCATTTT
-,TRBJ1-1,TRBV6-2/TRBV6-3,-,CASSYSTGVEAFF,TGTGCCAGCAGTTACTCGACAGGCGTTGAAGCTTTCTTT
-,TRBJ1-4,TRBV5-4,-,CASSGPGQPGKLFF,TGTGCCAGCAGCGGGCCGGGACAACCTGGAAAACTGTTTTTT
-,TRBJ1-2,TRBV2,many,CASSDGEAYGYTF,TGTGCCAGCAGTGACGGGGAGGCCTATGGCTACACCTTC
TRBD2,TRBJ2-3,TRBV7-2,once,CASSLVPTSGGGDTQYF,TGTGCCAGCAGCTTAGTCCCTACTAGCGGGGGAGGAGATACGCAGTATTTT
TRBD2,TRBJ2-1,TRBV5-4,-,CASSFPGGADNEQFF,TGTGCCAGCAGCTTTCCCGGGGGGGCGGACAATGAGCAGTTCTTC
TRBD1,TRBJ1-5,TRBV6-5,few,CASTAGTGTNQPQHF,TGTGCCAGCACGGCCGGGACAGGGACTAATCAGCCCCAGCATTTT
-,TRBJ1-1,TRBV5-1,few,CASSLGVNTEAFF,TGCGCCAGCAGCCTGGGAGTGAACACTGAAGCTTTCTTT
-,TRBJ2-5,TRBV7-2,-,CASSLVGALKTQYF,TGTGCCAGCAGCTTGGTGGGGGCGCTGAAGACCCAGTACTTC
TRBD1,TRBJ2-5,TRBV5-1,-,CASTTGTAQETQYF,TGCGCCAGTACAACCGGGACAGCACAAGAGACCCAGTACTTC
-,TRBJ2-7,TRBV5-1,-,CASQGTGGPYEQYF,TGCGCCAGCCAGGGTACGGGGGGCCCCTACGAGCAGTACTTC
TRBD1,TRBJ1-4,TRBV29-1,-,CSAAGTGGRTTNEKLFF,TGCAGCGCCGCCGGGACAGGGGGGAGGACAACTAATGAAAAACTGTTTTTT
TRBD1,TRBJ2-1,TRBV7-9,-,CASSLPRQGGSEQFF,TGTGCCAGCAGCTTACCCCGACAAGGGGGCTCTGAGCAGTTCTTC
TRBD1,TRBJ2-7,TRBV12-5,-,CASGLDGTGLTQEQYF,TGTGCTAGTGGTTTGGATGGGACAGGGCTGACCCAAGAGCAGTACTTC
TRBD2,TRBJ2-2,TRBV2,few,CASRPSGGTGELFF,TGTGCCAGCAGGCCCTCGGGAGGCACCGGGGAGCTGTTTTTT
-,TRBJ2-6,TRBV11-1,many,CASSLARTLVTSGANVLTF,TGTGCCAGCAGCTTAGCGAGGACACTTGTGACCTCTGGGGCCAACGTCCTGACTTTC
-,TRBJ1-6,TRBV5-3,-,CARSLAVGQGLGPLHF,TGTGCCAGAAGCTTGGCGGTCGGGCAGGGGCTCGGACCCCTCCACTTT
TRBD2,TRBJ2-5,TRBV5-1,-,CASSRGTSGGQETQYF,TGCGCCAGCAGCAGAGGGACTAGCGGGGGTCAAGAGACCCAGTACTTC
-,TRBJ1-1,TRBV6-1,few,CASSEEGDTEAFF,TGTGCCAGCAGTGAAGAAGGGGACACTGAAGCTTTCTTT
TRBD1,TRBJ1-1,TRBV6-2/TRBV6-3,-,CASSPQLTGGTEAFF,TGTGCCAGCAGTCCCCAACTCACAGGGGGCACTGAAGCTTTCTTT
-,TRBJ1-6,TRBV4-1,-,CASSKTRGSPLHF,TGCGCCAGCAGCAAGACTAGGGGCTCACCCCTCCACTTT
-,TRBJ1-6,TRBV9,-,CASSPSSELILNSPLHF,TGTGCCAGCTCCCCTAGTTCGGAACTTATACTTAATTCACCCCTCCACTTT
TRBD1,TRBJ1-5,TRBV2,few,CASGPDRGQGQPQHF,TGTGCCAGCGGCCCGGACAGGGGGCAGGGGCAGCCCCAGCATTTT
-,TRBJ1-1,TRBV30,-,CAWNRAFF,TGTGCCTGGAATCGGGCTTTCTTT
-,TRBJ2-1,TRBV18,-,CASSPRTDEQFF,TGTGCCAGCTCACCTCGAACGGATGAGCAGTTCTTC
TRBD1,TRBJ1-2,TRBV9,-,CASSVTTGLNYGYTF,TGTGCCAGCAGCGTTACGACAGGGCTTAACTATGGCTACACCTTC
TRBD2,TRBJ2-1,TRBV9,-,CASTNGLATYNEQFF,TGTGCCAGCACCAATGGACTAGCGACCTACAATGAGCAGTTCTTC
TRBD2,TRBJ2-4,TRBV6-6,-,CASSYGAGGSNIQYF,TGTGCCAGCAGTTACGGAGCGGGGGGGTCAAACATTCAGTACTTC
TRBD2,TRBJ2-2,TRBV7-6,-,CASSAEVGGAGGELFF,TGTGCCAGCAGCGCGGAGGTCGGGGGGGCTGGCGGGGAGCTGTTTTTT
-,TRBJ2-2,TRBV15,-,CATSRDGKNTGELFF,TGTGCCACCAGCAGAGACGGGAAGAACACCGGGGAGCTGTTTTTT
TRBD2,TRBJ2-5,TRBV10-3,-,CAISQRGGQETQYF,TGTGCCATCAGCCAGCGGGGGGGCCAAGAGACCCAGTACTTC
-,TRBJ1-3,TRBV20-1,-,CSASFDLRNTIYF,TGCAGTGCTAGTTTTGACCTGAGGAACACCATATATTTT
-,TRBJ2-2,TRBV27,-,CASSTLGTIRTGELFF,TGTGCCAGCAGTACTCTCGGGACAATCCGCACCGGGGAGCTGTTTTTT
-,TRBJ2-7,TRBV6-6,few,CASSRGADAIISYEQYF,TGTGCCAGCAGTCGGGGGGCCGACGCAATCATATCCTACGAGCAGTACTTC
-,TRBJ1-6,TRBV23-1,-,CASSQDSPNNSPLHF,TGCGCCAGCAGTCAGGACAGCCCTAATAATTCACCCCTCCACTTT
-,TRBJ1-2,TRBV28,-,CASRRTGRSYGYTF,TGTGCCAGCAGGCGCACAGGGAGAAGCTATGGCTACACCTTC
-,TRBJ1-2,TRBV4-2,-,CASSQVSETGYGYTF,TGTGCCAGCAGCCAAGTCAGTGAAACGGGCTATGGCTACACCTTC
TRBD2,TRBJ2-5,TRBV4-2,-,CASSPSGTSGGYQETQYF,TGTGCCAGCAGCCCAAGTGGTACTAGCGGGGGATATCAAGAGACCCAGTACTTC
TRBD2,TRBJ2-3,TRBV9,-,CASSVDLVAGGVTDTQYF,TGTGCCAGCAGCGTAGATTTGGTAGCGGGGGGGGTCACAGATACGCAGTATTTT
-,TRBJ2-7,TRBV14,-,CASSQGGEQYF,TGTGCCAGCAGCCAAGGCGGCGAGCAGTACTTC
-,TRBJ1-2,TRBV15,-,CATSRDGGGPYGYTF,TGTGCCACCAGCAGAGATGGCGGGGGCCCGTATGGCTACACCTTC
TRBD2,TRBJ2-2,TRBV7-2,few,CASSSSYRAGSTGELFF,TGTGCCAGCAGCTCTAGCTACCGAGCGGGAAGTACCGGGGAGCTGTTTTTT